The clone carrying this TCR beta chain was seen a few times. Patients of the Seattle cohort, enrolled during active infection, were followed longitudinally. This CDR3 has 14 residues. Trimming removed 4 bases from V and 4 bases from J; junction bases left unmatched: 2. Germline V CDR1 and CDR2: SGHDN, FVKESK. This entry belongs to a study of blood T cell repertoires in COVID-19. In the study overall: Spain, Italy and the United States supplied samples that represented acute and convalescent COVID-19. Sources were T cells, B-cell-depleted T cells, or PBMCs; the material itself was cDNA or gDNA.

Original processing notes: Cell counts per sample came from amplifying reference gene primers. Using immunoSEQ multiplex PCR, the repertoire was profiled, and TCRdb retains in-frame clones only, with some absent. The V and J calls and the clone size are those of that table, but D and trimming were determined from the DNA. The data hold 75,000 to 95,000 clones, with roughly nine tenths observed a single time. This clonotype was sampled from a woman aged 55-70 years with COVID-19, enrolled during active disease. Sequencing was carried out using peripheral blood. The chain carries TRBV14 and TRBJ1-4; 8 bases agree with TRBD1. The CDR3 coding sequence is TGTGCCAGCAGCCTGACAGGGGTTAATGAAAAACTGTTTTTT. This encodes CASSLTGVNEKLFF.